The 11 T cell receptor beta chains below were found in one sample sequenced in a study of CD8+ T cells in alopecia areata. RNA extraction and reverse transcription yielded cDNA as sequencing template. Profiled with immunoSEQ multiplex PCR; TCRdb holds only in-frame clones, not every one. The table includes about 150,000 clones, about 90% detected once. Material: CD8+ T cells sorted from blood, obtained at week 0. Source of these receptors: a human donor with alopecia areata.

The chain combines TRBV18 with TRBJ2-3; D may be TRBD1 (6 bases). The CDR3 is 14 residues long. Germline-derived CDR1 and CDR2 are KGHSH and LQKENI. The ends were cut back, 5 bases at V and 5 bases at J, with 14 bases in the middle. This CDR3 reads CASSTRTEIDTQYF. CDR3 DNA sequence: TGTGCCAGCTCAACAAGGACAGAGATAGATACGCAGTATTTT. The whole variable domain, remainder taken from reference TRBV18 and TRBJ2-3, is NAGVMQNPRHLVRRRGQEARLRCSPMKGHSHVYWYRQLPEEGLKFMVYLQKENIIDESGMPKERFSAEFPKEGPSILRIQQVVRGDSAAYFCASSTRTEIDTQYFGPGTRLTVL.

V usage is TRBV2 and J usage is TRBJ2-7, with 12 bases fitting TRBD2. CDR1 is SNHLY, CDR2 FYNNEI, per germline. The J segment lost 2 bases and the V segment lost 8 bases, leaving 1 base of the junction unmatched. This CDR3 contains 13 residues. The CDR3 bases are TGTGCCAGCGGACTAGCGGGAACCTACGAGCAGTACTTC. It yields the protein CASGLAGTYEQYF.

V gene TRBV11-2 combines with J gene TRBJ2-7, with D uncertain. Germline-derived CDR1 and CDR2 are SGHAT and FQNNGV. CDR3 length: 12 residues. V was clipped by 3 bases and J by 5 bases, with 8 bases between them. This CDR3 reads CASSFGSHEQYF. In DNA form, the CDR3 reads TGTGCCAGCAGCTTTGGAAGCCACGAGCAGTACTTC.

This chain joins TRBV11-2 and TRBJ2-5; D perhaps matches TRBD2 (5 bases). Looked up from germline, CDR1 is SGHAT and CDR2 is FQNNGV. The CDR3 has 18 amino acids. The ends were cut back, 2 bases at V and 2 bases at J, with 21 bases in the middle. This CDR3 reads CASSLSPIGSPLQETQYF. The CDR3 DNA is TGTGCCAGCAGCTTATCACCAATTGGGAGCCCCCTTCAAGAGACCCAGTACTTC.

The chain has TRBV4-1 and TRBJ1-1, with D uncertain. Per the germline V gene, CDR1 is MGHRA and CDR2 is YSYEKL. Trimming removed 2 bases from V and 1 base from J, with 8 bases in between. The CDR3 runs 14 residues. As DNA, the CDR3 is TGCGCCAGCAGCCAAAAAACAGCGAACACTGAAGCTTTCTTT. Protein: CASSQKTANTEAFF.

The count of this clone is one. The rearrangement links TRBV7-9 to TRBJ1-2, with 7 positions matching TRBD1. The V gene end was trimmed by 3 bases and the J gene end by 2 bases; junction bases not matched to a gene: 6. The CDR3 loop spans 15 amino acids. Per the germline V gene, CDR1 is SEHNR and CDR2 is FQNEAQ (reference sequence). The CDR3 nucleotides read TGTGCCAGCAGCTTCCAATCGACAGGGAACTATGGCTACACCTTC. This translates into CASSFQSTGNYGYTF.

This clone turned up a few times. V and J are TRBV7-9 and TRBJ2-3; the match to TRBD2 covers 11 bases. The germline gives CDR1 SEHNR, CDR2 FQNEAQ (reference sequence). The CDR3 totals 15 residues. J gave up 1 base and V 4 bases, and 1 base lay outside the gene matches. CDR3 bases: TGTGCCAGCAGCTCGGGACTAGCGGGCACAGATACGCAGTATTTT. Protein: CASSSGLAGTDTQYF.

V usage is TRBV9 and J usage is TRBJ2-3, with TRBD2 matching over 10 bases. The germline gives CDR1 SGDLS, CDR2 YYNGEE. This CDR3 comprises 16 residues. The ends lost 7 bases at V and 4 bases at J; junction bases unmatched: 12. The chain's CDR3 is CASGTSVSGNPDTQYF. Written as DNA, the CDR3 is TGTGCCAGCGGGACTAGCGTTAGCGGGAATCCAGATACGCAGTATTTT.

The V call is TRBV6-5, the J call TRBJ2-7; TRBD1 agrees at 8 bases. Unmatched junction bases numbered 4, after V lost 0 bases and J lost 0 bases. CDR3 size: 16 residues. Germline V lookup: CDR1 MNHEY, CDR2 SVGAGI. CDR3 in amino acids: CASSYSAGGISYEQYF. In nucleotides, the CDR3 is TGTGCCAGCAGTTACTCAGCAGGGGGCATCTCCTACGAGCAGTACTTC.

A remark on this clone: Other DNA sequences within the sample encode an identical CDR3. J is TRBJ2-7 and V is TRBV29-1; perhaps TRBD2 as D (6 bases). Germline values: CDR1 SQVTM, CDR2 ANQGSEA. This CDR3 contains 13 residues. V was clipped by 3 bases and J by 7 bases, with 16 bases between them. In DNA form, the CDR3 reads TGCAGCGTTGAGGGCGGGACCCCCCATGAGCAGTACTTC. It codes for CSVEGGTPHEQYF.

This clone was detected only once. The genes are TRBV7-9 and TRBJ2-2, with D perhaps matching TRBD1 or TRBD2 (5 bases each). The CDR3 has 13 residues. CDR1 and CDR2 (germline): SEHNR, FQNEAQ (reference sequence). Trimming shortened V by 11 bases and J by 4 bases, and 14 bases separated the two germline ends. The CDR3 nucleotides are TGTGCCGGCGCCAAGGGGAGCACCGGGGAGCTGTTTTTT. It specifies CAGAKGSTGELFF.